The 28 T cell receptor beta chains presented below share a single source sample, sequenced in a study of early T cells in non-severe SARS-CoV-2 infection. TCRdb re-called the 5' RACE reads with MiXCR, one entry per CDR3 protein. This table holds around 34,000 distinct CDR3 sequences, roughly 4.8% found once. The sample comprised whole blood. Source of these receptors: an adult who was a healthcare worker with PCR-confirmed SARS-CoV-2 infection or an uninfected control (not recorded which).

This clonotype was observed at least ten times. The CDR3 spells CAWGLGNMNTEAFF. In DNA, the CDR3 is TGTGCCTGGGGACTTGGGAACATGAACACTGAAGCTTTCTTT. The rearrangement uses TRBV30 and TRBJ1-1; D gene unclear. Between the trimmed V and J ends, which lost 5 bases and 0 bases, there was a span of 13 bases. Germline V CDR1 and CDR2: GTSNPN, SVGIG (reference sequence). The length of the CDR3 is 14 residues. Using reference TRBV30 and TRBJ1-1 for the parts outside the CDR3, the full variable domain is SQTIHQWPATLVQPVGSPLSLECTVEGTSNPNLYWYRQAAGRGLQLLFYSVGIGQISSEVPQNLSASRPQDRQFILSSKKLLLSDSGFYLCAWGLGNMNTEAFFGQGTRLTVV.

At least ten counts were recorded for this clonotype. The J gene is TRBJ1-1, the V gene TRBV10-3; D perhaps matches TRBD1 (5 bases). The CDR3 extends over 15 amino acids. Germline assignment: CDR1 ENHRY and CDR2 SYGVKD. V lost 10 bases, J lost 2 bases, and 20 bases lay in between. In nucleotides, the CDR3 is TGTGCCACCTCAGGGCAGGGTGGCAAAAACACTGAAGCTTTCTTT. Its translation is CATSGQGGKNTEAFF.

This chain connects TRBV5-4 to TRBJ2-7, with D possibly matching TRBD2 (6 bases). The germline V and J ends were trimmed by 0 bases and 0 bases, with 13 bases remaining between them. CDR3 length: 16 residues. In germline, CDR1 is SGHNT, CDR2 YYREEE (reference sequence). The CDR3 loop is CASSLGGGASSYEQYF. The CDR3 coding sequence is TGTGCCAGCAGCTTGGGAGGCGGGGCGAGCTCCTACGAGCAGTACTTC.

This clonotype was seen repeatedly, ten times or more. The chain couples TRBV29-1 to TRBJ1-1; no clear D gene. The CDR3 has 8 residues. V lost 7 bases and J lost 12, with 9 bases in between. Germline-derived CDR1 and CDR2 are SQVTM and ANQGSEA. The CDR3 region has the DNA TGCAGCGCCGATGGAACTTTCTTT. This codes for CSADGTFF.

In its sample, this clonotype was seen many times. V is TRBV19 and J is TRBJ2-3; no clear D gene. Trimming took 7 bases from V and 0 from J, leaving 11 bases between them. Germline V gene lookup returns CDR1 LNHDA and CDR2 SQIVND (reference sequence). This CDR3 has 14 amino acids. The CDR3 sequence: CASKTSESTDTQYF. The CDR3 region has the DNA TGTGCCAGTAAAACCAGCGAAAGCACAGATACGCAGTATTTT.

In its sample, this clonotype was seen a few times. The chain has TRBV6-6 and TRBJ2-1; 7 positions agree with TRBD2. Per germline, CDR1 MNHNY and CDR2 SVGAGI (reference sequence). V lost 4 bases, J lost 8 bases, and 17 bases stayed unmatched. The CDR3 covers 17 residues. CDR3 residues: CASSSSTGGAIEDEQFF. The CDR3 DNA is TGTGCCAGCAGTTCATCAACGGGGGGAGCGATAGAGGATGAGCAGTTCTTC.

This clonotype was seen at least ten times. The genes are TRBV30 and TRBJ1-1; D is perhaps TRBD1 (6 bases). The CDR3 covers 12 residues. In germline, CDR1 is GTSNPN, CDR2 SVGIG (reference sequence). V gave up 4 bases and J gave up 5 bases, with 11 bases separating them. The CDR3 DNA reads TGTGCCTGGACCCAGGGGAAGACTGAAGCTTTCTTT. Residues: CAWTQGKTEAFF.

Many counts were recorded for this clonotype. The chain joins TRBV6-2 or TRBV6-3 to TRBJ2-5; 10 bases are shared with TRBD2. CDR1 and CDR2 from the germline V gene are MNHEY and SVGEGT. The CDR3 has 16 residues. The V and J ends lost 2 bases and 2 bases, in that order; junction bases with no gene match: 5. CDR3 region: CASSYGLAGGQETQYF. In DNA, the CDR3 is TGTGCCAGCAGTTACGGATTAGCGGGGGGACAAGAGACCCAGTACTTC.

This clonotype was seen many times. CDR3: CASSSPSSYEQYF. The CDR3, as DNA: TGTGCCAGCAGCTCCCCCAGCTCCTACGAGCAGTACTTC. The chain is built from TRBV7-9 and TRBJ2-7; the D is unclear. V was cut by 4 bases and J by 0 bases, with 7 bases left in between. The CDR3 length is 13 residues. Germline lookup yields CDR1 SEHNR and CDR2 FQNEAQ (reference sequence).

This clonotype was seen more than once but under ten times. V gene TRBV4-1 combines with J gene TRBJ1-1; D gene ambiguous. In germline, CDR1 is MGHRA, CDR2 YSYEKL. V was pared by 1 base and J by 0 bases, with 9 bases between. There are 15 residues in the CDR3. For the CDR3, the DNA is TGCGCCAGCAGCCAAGTAGGGTCCTTGAACACTGAAGCTTTCTTT. This gives the protein CASSQVGSLNTEAFF.

The V and J genes are TRBV3-1 and TRBJ2-5, with D possibly TRBD2 on 5 matching bases. CDR3 size: 16 residues. The V gene lost 6 bases and the J gene lost 1 base, with 18 bases spanning the gap. CDR1 and CDR2 (germline): LGHDT, YNNKEL (reference sequence). CDR3 residues: CASSPRSRGPQETQYF. The CDR3 nucleotides are TGTGCCAGCAGTCCGAGGTCACGGGGTCCCCAAGAGACCCAGTACTTC.

This clonotype has ten or more counts. This rearrangement joins TRBV29-1 to TRBJ2-2, with TRBD2 as a possible D gene (5 bases). Germline V gene lookup returns CDR1 SQVTM and CDR2 ANQGSEA. This CDR3 is built from 12 residues. CDR3 residues: CSGLSNTGELFF. The CDR3 DNA follows: TGCAGTGGACTCTCGAACACCGGGGAGCTGTTTTTT.

This clonotype was counted ten times or more. J is TRBJ1-6 and V is TRBV18, with D unresolved. V lost 6 bases and J 8 bases, leaving 14 bases between the germline ends. Germline V gives CDR1 KGHSH, CDR2 LQKENI. This CDR3 is 14 amino acids long. CDR3 loop: CASSLIEADSPLHF. CDR3 nucleotides: TGTGCCAGCTCCCTCATCGAAGCGGATTCACCCCTCCACTTT.

This clonotype has ten or more counts. The CDR3 coding sequence is TGTGCCAGCAGTTTAAACCAGGGAAGTTCACCCCTCCACTTT. It codes for CASSLNQGSSPLHF. V gene TRBV6-1 combines with J gene TRBJ1-6; maybe TRBD1 (5 bases). CDR1 and CDR2 (germline): MNHNS, SASEGT. Trimming removed 5 bases from V and 9 bases from J, with 14 bases in between. CDR3 size: 14 residues.

In DNA form, the CDR3 reads TGTGCCTGGAGTATACTCAGGGGGAGCGAGCAGTACTTC. Its protein product is CAWSILRGSEQYF. The rearrangement joins TRBV30 to TRBJ2-7; 7 bases are shared with TRBD1. The V and J ends lost 2 bases and 6 bases, in that order; junction bases with no gene match: 7. The CDR3 contains 13 residues. In germline, CDR1 is GTSNPN, CDR2 SVGIG (reference sequence).

This clonotype was picked up many times. The chain has TRBV11-2 and TRBJ2-2, with no clear D. This CDR3 contains 14 residues. V lost 5 bases to trimming and J lost 0 bases, with 7 bases between them. Germline assignment: CDR1 SGHAT and CDR2 FQNNGV. The CDR3 spells CASSPRANTGELFF. The CDR3 DNA sequence: TGTGCCAGCAGCCCCAGAGCGAACACCGGGGAGCTGTTTTTT.

Ten or more counts support this clonotype. The chain is built from TRBV18 and TRBJ2-7; perhaps TRBD1 as D (6 bases). Trimming left V 1 base short and J 6 bases short, with 16 bases between. The germline gives CDR1 KGHSH, CDR2 LQKENI. The CDR3 extends over 15 amino acids. The DNA for the CDR3 is TGTGCCAGCTCACCACGCACAGGGCTTTTGTCCGAGCAGTACTTC. Translation: CASSPRTGLLSEQYF.

The J gene is TRBJ1-2, the V gene TRBV12-3 or TRBV12-4, with D possibly TRBD1 on 5 matching bases. This CDR3 has 14 residues. The ends were cut back, 5 bases at V and 4 bases at J, with 14 bases in the middle. The CDR3 DNA follows: TGTGCCAGCAGTGAAGCGGGGGTGGGCTATGGCTACACCTTC. It yields the protein CASSEAGVGYGYTF.

This clonotype has ten or more counts. This chain links TRBV20-1 with TRBJ2-5, with 7 nucleotides matching TRBD1. Germline CDR1 reads DFQATT; CDR2 reads SNEGSKA (reference sequence). This CDR3 is built from 13 residues. V trimming: 6 bases; J trimming: 1 base; junction bases outside the gene matches: 5. The CDR3 bases are TGCAGTGCCCGCTCAGGGGGCCAAGAGACCCAGTACTTC. Translating gives CSARSGGQETQYF.

The sample holds many counts of this clonotype. The chain links TRBV11-2 to TRBJ2-1; a weak D match, TRBD2 (6 bases). Germline values: CDR1 SGHAT, CDR2 FQNNGV. The CDR3 runs 17 residues. The V end was cut by 1 base, the J end by 6 bases, with 19 bases between. CDR3 bases: TGTGCCAGCAGCTTAGGAGGTCTCGGGGGATCTGGCAATGAGCAGTTCTTC. This encodes CASSLGGLGGSGNEQFF.

This clonotype was counted ten times or more. The V call is TRBV5-1, the J call TRBJ2-7; no reliable D call. The germline gives CDR1 SGHRS, CDR2 YFSETQ. V gave up 3 bases and J gave up 1 base, with 8 bases separating them. This CDR3 has 13 amino acids. CDR3 bases: TGCGCCAGCAGCTCGGACGGATCCTACGAGCAGTACTTC. Amino acid sequence: CASSSDGSYEQYF. The full variable domain, its missing parts supplied by reference TRBV5-1 and TRBJ2-7, is KAGVTQTPRYLIKTRGQQVTLSCSPISGHRSVSWYQQTPGQGLQFLFEYFSETQRNKGNFPGRFSGRQFSNSRSEMNVSTLELGDSALYLCASSSDGSYEQYFGPGTRLTVT.

This clonotype showed up just a few times. The chain is built from TRBV5-1 and TRBJ2-3, with 9 bases that match TRBD1. The CDR3 loop spans 15 amino acids. Germline lookup yields CDR1 SGHRS and CDR2 YFSETQ. The ends lost 4 bases at V and 3 bases at J; junction bases unmatched: 6. The CDR3 bases are TGCGCCAGCAGCCGGGACAGGGCCAGAACAGATACGCAGTATTTT. The encoded protein is CASSRDRARTDTQYF.

This clonotype was recorded at least ten times. V and J are TRBV20-1 and TRBJ1-5, with D perhaps matching TRBD1 (5 bases). CDR3 length: 12 amino acids. V lost 3 bases and J 5 bases, leaving 8 bases between the germline ends. Germline V gives CDR1 DFQATT, CDR2 SNEGSKA (reference sequence). CDR3 in amino acids: CSASGGYQPQHF. CDR3 sequence (DNA): TGCAGTGCTAGTGGGGGGTATCAGCCCCAGCATTTT.

This clonotype was counted ten times or more. The chain joins TRBV5-8 to TRBJ1-1, with no clear D. The CDR3 contains 11 residues. V lost 0 bases and J 8 bases, leaving 5 bases between the germline ends. In germline, CDR1 is SGHTS, CDR2 YDEGEE. CDR3 bases: TGTGCCAGCAGCTTGGAACGAGAAGCTTTCTTT. Its protein is CASSLEREAFF.

The gene calls are TRBV5-3 and TRBJ1-1; a weak D match, TRBD1 (6 bases). TRBV5-3 qualifies as an ORF whose function is uncertain. The CDR3 length is 14 residues. Trimming left V 0 bases short and J 5 bases short, with 11 bases between. This CDR3 reads CARSLGTAGTEAFF. The DNA of the CDR3 is TGTGCCAGAAGCTTGGGGACAGCGGGGACTGAAGCTTTCTTT.

To note about this clonotype: A read error is likely, as this CDR3 ends without the conserved phenylalanine or tryptophan. The limits of the CDR3 on the DNA are not certain, so only TCRdb's listed CDR3 is given. This chain connects TRBV7-9 to TRBJ2-1; TRBD2, the D gene given by the table, was not confirmed from the DNA. The CDR3 length is 13 residues, termini included. Looked up from germline, CDR1 is SEHNR and CDR2 is FQNEAQ (reference sequence). The CDR3: CASSYWTSGALII.

This clonotype ranks as medium-sized (0.01 to 0.1%). The chain has TRBV12-3 or TRBV12-4 and TRBJ1-4, with 7 bases lining up with TRBD1. V shed 5 bases, J shed 3 bases, and the junction held 6 bases outside the gene matches. CDR3 length: 15 amino acids. The CDR3 sequence: CASSPRDSSNEKLFF. The CDR3 coding sequence is TGTGCCAGCAGTCCCCGGGACAGTTCTAATGAAAAACTGTTTTTT.

This clonotype was found many times. The chain carries TRBV5-6 and TRBJ2-1, with 7 positions matching TRBD1. Germline V gene sequence: CDR1 SGHDT, CDR2 YYEEEE. This CDR3 contains 13 residues. The J segment lost 15 bases and the V segment lost 4 bases, leaving 13 bases of the junction unmatched. This CDR3 is CASSQTDRALGFF. CDR3 bases: TGTGCCAGCAGCCAAACTGACAGGGCCTTAGGGTTCTTC.